This T cell receptor beta chain emerged from a study of cytomegalovirus exposure and HLA in healthy donors. 60 Vbeta and 13 Jbeta primers were used in PCR. Data came from immunoSEQ multiplex PCR; TCRdb stores just in-frame clones and leaves some out. The table lists about 120,000 clones, around 76% of them singletons. The CDR3 runs to 14 residues. The ends lost 6 bases at V and 7 bases at J; junction bases unmatched: 11. Looked up from germline, CDR1 is LNHDA and CDR2 is SQIVND (reference sequence). The chain recombines TRBV19 with TRBJ1-1; 7 bases map to TRBD1. Source material: PBMCs. The source of this sequence is a male donor in good health and CMV-seronegative. This CDR3 reads CASSGTAGIGEAFF. The CDR3, as DNA: TGTGCCAGTAGCGGGACAGCTGGTATCGGTGAAGCTTTCTTT.